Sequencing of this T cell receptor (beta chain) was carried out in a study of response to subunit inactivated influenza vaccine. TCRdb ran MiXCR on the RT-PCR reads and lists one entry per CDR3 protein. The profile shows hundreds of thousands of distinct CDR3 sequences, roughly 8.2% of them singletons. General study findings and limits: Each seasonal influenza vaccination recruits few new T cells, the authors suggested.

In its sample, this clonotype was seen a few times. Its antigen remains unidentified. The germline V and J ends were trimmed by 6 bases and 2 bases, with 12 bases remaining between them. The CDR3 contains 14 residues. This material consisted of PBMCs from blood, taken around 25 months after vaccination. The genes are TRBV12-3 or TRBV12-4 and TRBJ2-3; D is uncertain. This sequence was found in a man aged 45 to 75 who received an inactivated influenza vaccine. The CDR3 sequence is CASSGRHATDTQYF. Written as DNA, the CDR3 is TGTGCCAGCAGCGGACGGCATGCCACAGATACGCAGTATTTT.